One sample yielded the 10 T cell receptor beta chains listed below, sequenced in a study of molecular identifiers for immune sequencing clone quantification. TCRdb processed the PCR reads anew with MiXCR; each CDR3 protein has one entry. The profile covers approximately 670,000 distinct CDR3 sequences, with just under 20% appearing a single time and under 0.95% taken by the ten largest. The sample was naive CD8+ T cells from blood, with Jurkat cell RNA spiked in. Documented subset: FACS-sorted CD8+CD4-CCR7+CD45RA+ naive T cells. These TCRs come from a human donor in good health. Some libraries in this study had Jurkat cell RNA spiked in.

On this clonotype: Being one base from a much bigger clone, this may be a read error. The chain carries TRBV6-5 and TRBJ1-4; D is unresolved. CDR3 length: 15 residues. Germline V gene lookup returns CDR1 MNHEY and CDR2 SVGAGI. CDR3 amino acids: CVSSPVVRLNEKLFF. As DNA, the CDR3 is TGTGTCAGCAGCCCGGTGGTACGGCTTAATGAAAAACTGTTTTTT.

A note on this clonotype: A far larger clone is one base from this, pointing to a likely read error. V usage is TRBV14 and J usage is TRBJ1-1; unclear D gene. V was trimmed by 0 bases and J by 5 bases, leaving 7 bases between them. CDR1 is SGHDN and CDR2 is FVKESK in the germline V gene. The CDR3 has 13 amino acids. The CDR3 loop is CASSQDTGTEAFF. Written as DNA, the CDR3 is TGTGCCAGCAGCCAAGACACGGGGACTGAAGCTTTCTTT.

This clonotype was counted many times. The V call is TRBV6-2 or TRBV6-3, the J call TRBJ2-5; D is possibly TRBD1 (5 bases). V dropped 5 bases and J dropped 0 bases, with 13 bases sitting between them. CDR1 is MNHEY, CDR2 SVGEGT, per germline. This CDR3 has 15 amino acids. The CDR3 nucleotides are TGTGCCAGCAGTCCACGGACACCTTACCAAGAGACCCAGTACTTC. It yields the protein CASSPRTPYQETQYF.

This clonotype was counted many times. The chain recombines TRBV7-6 with TRBJ2-4; 7 nucleotides align to TRBD2. The CDR3 is made up of 15 amino acids. From germline, CDR1 is SGHVS and CDR2 FNYEAQ. The trim removed 1 base at V and 8 bases at J, leaving 8 bases unmatched. In DNA form, the CDR3 reads TGTGCCAGCAGCTTAGTGGGGGAGGGCCTGGACATTCAGTACTTC. Translation: CASSLVGEGLDIQYF.

This clonotype came up many times. This chain connects TRBV19 to TRBJ1-5; no firm D call. Germline lookup yields CDR1 LNHDA and CDR2 SQIVND (reference sequence). The ends were cut back, 9 bases at V and 11 bases at J, with 17 bases in the middle. There are 12 residues in the CDR3. The CDR3 region is CASTAREETQHF. The CDR3 bases are TGTGCCAGCACCGCGAGGGAGGAGACCCAGCATTTT.

About this clonotype: One end of the junction fails to match germline, which may point to a read error. This chain joins TRBV7-6 and TRBJ2-7; TRBD2 might be the D (5 bases). From germline, CDR1 is SGHVS and CDR2 FNYEAQ. The CDR3 contains 14 residues. CDR3 in DNA: TGTGCCAGCAGCCTGGGCGGGTCCACCTACGAGCAGTGCTTC. Translating gives CASSLGGSTYEQCF.

Many counts were recorded for this clonotype. V usage is TRBV6-5 and J usage is TRBJ2-2, with D unresolved. V was pared by 3 bases and J by 4 bases, with 6 bases between. The germline CDR1 and CDR2 sequences are MNHEY and SVGAGI. The CDR3 consists of 13 residues. The CDR3 reads CASSYSVTGELFF. DNA for the CDR3: TGTGCCAGCAGTTATTCGGTCACCGGGGAGCTGTTTTTT.

This clonotype was counted many times. The rearrangement uses TRBV10-3 and TRBJ1-1; 7 bases line up with TRBD1. The germline V gene encodes CDR1 ENHRY and CDR2 SYGVKD. The CDR3 runs to 14 residues. Trimming at V came to 3 bases and at J to 6 bases, leaving 7 bases not matched to a gene. CDR3 region: CAISDSDRAAEAFF. In DNA form, the CDR3 reads TGTGCCATCAGTGACTCAGACAGGGCCGCTGAAGCTTTCTTT.

V gene TRBV7-9 combines with J gene TRBJ2-7; 9 bases line up with TRBD2. The CDR3 covers 15 residues. The V and J ends lost 4 bases and 3 bases, in that order; junction bases with no gene match: 7. Per the germline V gene, CDR1 is SEHNR and CDR2 is FQNEAQ (reference sequence). The CDR3 nucleotides are TGTGCCAGCAGCTCCCGGACTAGCGCGATCTACGAGCAGTACTTC. Its protein product is CASSSRTSAIYEQYF.

This clonotype was detected a few times. The chain employs TRBV4-3 and TRBJ2-7, with D unclear. Trimming left V 0 bases short and J 2 bases short, with 17 bases between. Per germline, CDR1 LGHNA and CDR2 YSLEER. CDR3 length: 17 residues. CDR3 DNA sequence: TGCGCCAGCAGCCAAGATTACTCCTCCTGGGGTACCTACGAGCAGTACTTC. It is translated as CASSQDYSSWGTYEQYF.